The clone carrying this T cell receptor beta chain was seen a few times. Its antigen remains unknown. The data originate from a study of T-cell reconstitution after alpha-beta-depleted transplantation in children. Whole-study results and caveats: Newly produced T cells mostly provided counts and TCRbeta diversity after one year, as hyperexpanded clones declined. At day 60, the high TCRbeta diversity found in some patients originated from recipient T cells and thymic progenitors that had survived. Several hundred expanded graft clones reportedly supplied alpha-beta T cells about two months after transplant.

Trimming pared 0 bases from V and 7 bases from J, leaving 18 bases between. Germline CDR1 is DFQATT and CDR2 is SNEGSKA (reference sequence). The CDR3 consists of 15 residues. Construction of the TCRbeta library involved unique molecular identifiers. TCRdb re-analysed the PCR reads in MiXCR, keeping a single row per CDR3 protein. The sample includes 450,000 to 550,000 distinct CDR3 sequences, 9.5% to 12% seen only once; the top ten take about 15%. Sequences were derived from PBMCs, mostly from graft donor cells, sampled 180 days after TCRalphabeta/CD19-depleted stem cell transplant. The J gene is TRBJ1-1, the V gene TRBV20-1; the D is unclear. The TCR was taken from a female patient between 2 and 15 years old who had a stem cell transplant for aplastic anemia, so the T cells may come from the graft donor. This CDR3 is CSARDGRSLGYEAFF. The CDR3 nucleotides read TGCAGTGCTAGAGATGGTAGGTCCCTTGGGTATGAAGCTTTCTTT.